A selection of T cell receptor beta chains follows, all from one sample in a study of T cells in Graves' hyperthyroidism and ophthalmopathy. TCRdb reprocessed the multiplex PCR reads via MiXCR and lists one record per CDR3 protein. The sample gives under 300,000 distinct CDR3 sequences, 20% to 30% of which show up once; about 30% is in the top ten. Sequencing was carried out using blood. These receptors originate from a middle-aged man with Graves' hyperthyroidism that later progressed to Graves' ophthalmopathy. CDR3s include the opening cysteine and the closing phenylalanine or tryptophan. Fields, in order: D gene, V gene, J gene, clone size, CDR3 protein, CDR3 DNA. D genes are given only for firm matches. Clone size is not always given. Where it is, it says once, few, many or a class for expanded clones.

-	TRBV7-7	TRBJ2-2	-	CASSPHWSGELFF	TGTGCTAGCAGCCCCCACTGGTCCGGGGAGCTGTTTTTT
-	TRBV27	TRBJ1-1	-	CASSHPGLEAFF	TGTGCCAGCAGTCACCCGGGACTGGAAGCTTTCTTT
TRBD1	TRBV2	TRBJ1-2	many	CASSGTGGISYGYTF	TGTGCCAGCTCCGGGACAGGGGGTATCAGCTATGGCTACACCTTC
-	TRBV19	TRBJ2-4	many	CASSMGKGRAKNIQYF	TGTGCCAGTAGTATGGGGAAGGGACGAGCCAAAAACATTCAGTACTTC
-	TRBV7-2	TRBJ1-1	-	CASSFLWYTEAFF	TGTGCCAGCAGCTTTCTGTGGTACACTGAAGCTTTCTTT
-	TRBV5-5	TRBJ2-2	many	CASSLAQGRNTGELFF	TGTGCCAGCAGCTTGGCACAGGGAAGGAACACCGGGGAGCTGTTTTTT
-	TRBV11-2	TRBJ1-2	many	CASSSREIGYTF	TGTGCCAGCAGCTCGCGAGAAATAGGCTACACCTTC
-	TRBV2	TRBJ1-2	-	CASSEVGNYGYTF	TGTGCCAGCAGTGAAGTGGGGAACTATGGCTACACCTTC
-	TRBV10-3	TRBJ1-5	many	CAIRAGYGNQPQHF	TGTGCCATCAGAGCGGGATACGGCAATCAGCCCCAGCATTTT
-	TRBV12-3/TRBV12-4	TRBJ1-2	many	CASRRRGNYGYTF	TGTGCCAGCAGGCGAAGGGGAAACTATGGCTACACCTTC
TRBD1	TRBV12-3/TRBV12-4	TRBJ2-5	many	CASRPGQRQGTQYF	TGTGCCAGCAGACCGGGACAGAGGCAAGGGACCCAGTACTTC
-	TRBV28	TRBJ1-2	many	CASSLFWTTNYGYTF	TGTGCCAGCAGTTTATTTTGGACAACTAACTATGGCTACACCTTC
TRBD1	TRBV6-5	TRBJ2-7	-	CASSSPTGRSNEQYF	TGTGCCAGCAGTTCCCCGACAGGGCGGTCCAACGAGCAGTACTTC
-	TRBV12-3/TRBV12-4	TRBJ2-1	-	CASSPDSSYNEQFF	TGTGCCAGCAGTCCCGACAGCTCCTACAATGAGCAGTTCTTC
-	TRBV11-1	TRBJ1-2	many	CASSPDRIAPLRGGYTF	TGTGCCAGCAGCCCCGACAGAATTGCCCCCCTGCGGGGTGGCTACACCTTC
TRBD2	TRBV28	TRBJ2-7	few	CASSLQDAAGVLEQYF	TGTGCCAGCAGTCTCCAAGATGCTGCGGGAGTTCTCGAGCAGTACTTC
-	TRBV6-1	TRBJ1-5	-	CASSERGGQPQHF	TGTGCCAGCAGTGAGAGGGGCGGTCAGCCCCAGCATTTT
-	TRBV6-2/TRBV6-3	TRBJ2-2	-	CASSFAGQGTGELFF	TGTGCCAGCAGTTTCGCAGGGCAAGGCACCGGGGAGCTGTTTTTT
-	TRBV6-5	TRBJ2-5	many	CASIWSGVGQTQYF	TGTGCCAGCATCTGGTCGGGGGTTGGACAGACCCAGTACTTC
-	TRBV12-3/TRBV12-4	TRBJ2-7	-	CASGSDPGSYEQYF	TGTGCCAGCGGCTCAGACCCGGGGTCTTACGAGCAGTACTTC
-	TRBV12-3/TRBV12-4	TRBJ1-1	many	CASSSMAGKGVGTEAFF	TGTGCCAGCAGTAGCATGGCGGGAAAAGGTGTGGGCACTGAAGCTTTCTTT
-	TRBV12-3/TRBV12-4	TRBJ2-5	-	CASSFGGAEETQYF	TGTGCCAGCAGTTTTGGGGGGGCCGAAGAGACCCAGTACTTC
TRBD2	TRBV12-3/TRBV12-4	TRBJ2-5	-	CASRKAGGFQETQYF	TGTGCCAGCAGGAAAGCGGGGGGTTTTCAAGAGACCCAGTACTTC
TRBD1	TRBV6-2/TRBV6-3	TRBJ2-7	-	CASTRQGSSYEQYF	TGTGCCAGCACTCGACAGGGTAGCTCCTACGAGCAGTACTTC
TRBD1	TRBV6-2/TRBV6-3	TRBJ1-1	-	CASRPSYRGQTNGNTEAFF	TGTGCCAGCAGACCATCTTACAGGGGGCAAACAAATGGGAACACTGAAGCTTTCTTT
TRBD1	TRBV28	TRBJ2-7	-	CASTRWDRVNEQYF	TGTGCCAGCACTCGGTGGGACAGGGTTAACGAGCAGTACTTC
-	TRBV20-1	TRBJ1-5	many	CSARRAGENQPQHF	TGCAGTGCTAGGCGGGCAGGGGAAAATCAGCCCCAGCATTTT
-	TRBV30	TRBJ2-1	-	CAWSERVFTYNEQFF	TGTGCCTGGAGTGAGAGGGTGTTCACCTACAATGAGCAGTTCTTC
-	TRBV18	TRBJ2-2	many	CASSPSRPENTGELFF	TGTGCCAGCTCACCATCCCGGCCCGAGAACACCGGGGAGCTGTTTTTT
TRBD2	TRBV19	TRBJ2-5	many	CASKQTFISGGKETQYF	TGTGCCAGCAAACAAACATTTATTAGCGGGGGTAAAGAGACCCAGTACTTC
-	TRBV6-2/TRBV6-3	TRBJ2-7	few	CASSYARGDYEQYF	TGTGCCAGCAGTTACGCCAGGGGGGACTACGAGCAGTACTTC
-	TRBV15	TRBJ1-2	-	CATSQDSQYGYTF	TGTGCCACCAGCCAAGATTCCCAGTATGGCTACACCTTC
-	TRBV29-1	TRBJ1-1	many	CRAGQMNTEAFF	TGCAGGGCGGGGCAGATGAACACTGAAGCTTTCTTT
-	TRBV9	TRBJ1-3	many	CASSVAGNSGNTIYF	TGTGCCAGCAGCGTAGCGGGGAACTCTGGAAACACCATATATTTT
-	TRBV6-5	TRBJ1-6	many	CASSTGPSIPLHF	TGTGCCAGCAGCACAGGGCCCTCTATCCCCCTCCACTTT
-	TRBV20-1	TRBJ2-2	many	CSAGDATGELFF	TGCAGTGCTGGGGACGCCACCGGGGAGCTGTTTTTT
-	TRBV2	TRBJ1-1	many	CASMAEMNTEAFF	TGTGCCAGCATGGCAGAGATGAACACTGAAGCTTTCTTT
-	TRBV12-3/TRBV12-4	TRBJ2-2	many	CASFDRTGELFF	TGTGCCAGCTTCGACAGGACCGGGGAGCTGTTTTTT
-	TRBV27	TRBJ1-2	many	CASSFGYTSNGYTF	TGTGCCAGCAGTTTCGGGTATACGTCGAATGGCTACACCTTC
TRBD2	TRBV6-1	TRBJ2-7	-	CASSEPGLVYEQYF	TGTGCCAGCAGTGAGCCGGGACTAGTCTACGAGCAGTACTTC